Here is one T cell receptor beta chain with its context. The data derive from a study of beta chain features in type 1 diabetes. Isolated RNA was reverse transcribed in full, so expressed TCRB transcripts were sequenced. Sequencing produced, on average, approximately 1.01 million reads for the stem cell-like memory T cell samples. TCRdb's copy holds only in-frame clones and misses some; the assay was immunoSEQ multiplex PCR. The profile shows tens of thousands of clones, about 50% of them singletons. Germline CDR1 is SGHNT and CDR2 is YENEEA. CDR3 length equals 15 residues. The V and J ends lost 3 bases and 6 bases, in that order; junction bases with no gene match: 7.

Sequences were obtained from stem cell memory CD4+ T cells from blood. The chain joins TRBV11-3 to TRBJ2-1, with 8 bases lining up with TRBD2. The TCR originated in a woman aged 30 to 39 in good health. CDR3 coding DNA: TGTGCCAGCAGCTTTTTGCCCGGGACTAGCAATGAGCAGTTCTTC. Protein: CASSFLPGTSNEQFF.